The rows below give T cell receptor beta chains drawn from one sample of a study of blood T cell repertoires in COVID-19. Clones were read by immunoSEQ multiplex PCR, and TCRdb kept only the in-frame ones, dropping some. The sample records under 60,000 clones, about four fifths being singletons. Material: peripheral blood. These receptors were taken from a human donor in a cohort sampled during active COVID-19. CDR3s include the opening cysteine and the closing phenylalanine or tryptophan. D genes are given only for firm matches.

j_gene,v_gene,d_gene,CDR3aa
TRBJ2-3,TRBV28,.,CASRTLRGREGPDTQYF
TRBJ1-1,TRBV6-6,TRBD1,CASSYGRGRTEAFF
TRBJ2-1,TRBV10-3,TRBD2,CAISGGTSGRGNNEQFF
TRBJ1-1,TRBV5-5,.,CASSSGHLNTEAFF
TRBJ2-6,TRBV5-1,.,CASSLAGPSRGASGANVLTF
TRBJ1-4,TRBV12-3/TRBV12-4,.,CASSLATGSWLFF
TRBJ1-6,TRBV2,TRBD1,CASIRDRGGSPLHF
TRBJ2-1,TRBV24-1,TRBD2,CATSAGTSGRATEQFF
TRBJ2-7,TRBV6-5,.,CASSRTVQKDYEQYF
TRBJ2-1,TRBV5-1,.,CASSLEQGPRNEQFF
TRBJ1-6,TRBV28,TRBD1,CASSSRVTGVYNSPLHF
TRBJ1-1,TRBV4-1,.,CASSHLAGRITEAFF
TRBJ1-4,TRBV4-2,.,CASSQEPRTAGTNEKLFF
TRBJ1-1,TRBV3-1/TRBV3-2,.,CASSQALTNTEAFF
TRBJ1-4,TRBV7-8,.,CASSLPQGGGEKLFF
TRBJ2-1,TRBV4-2,TRBD2,CASSQGSASGRVEFLNNEQFF
TRBJ1-6,TRBV30,.,CAWRGIGDNSPLHF
TRBJ2-7,TRBV7-2,TRBD2,CASSRTSVSSYEQYF
TRBJ2-2,TRBV11-3,.,CASSSADWELFF
TRBJ2-3,TRBV4-1,.,CASSQHGGQYF
TRBJ2-1,TRBV29-1,.,CSVDWRALHNEQFF
TRBJ2-7,TRBV29-1,TRBD1,CSARDRVYEQYF